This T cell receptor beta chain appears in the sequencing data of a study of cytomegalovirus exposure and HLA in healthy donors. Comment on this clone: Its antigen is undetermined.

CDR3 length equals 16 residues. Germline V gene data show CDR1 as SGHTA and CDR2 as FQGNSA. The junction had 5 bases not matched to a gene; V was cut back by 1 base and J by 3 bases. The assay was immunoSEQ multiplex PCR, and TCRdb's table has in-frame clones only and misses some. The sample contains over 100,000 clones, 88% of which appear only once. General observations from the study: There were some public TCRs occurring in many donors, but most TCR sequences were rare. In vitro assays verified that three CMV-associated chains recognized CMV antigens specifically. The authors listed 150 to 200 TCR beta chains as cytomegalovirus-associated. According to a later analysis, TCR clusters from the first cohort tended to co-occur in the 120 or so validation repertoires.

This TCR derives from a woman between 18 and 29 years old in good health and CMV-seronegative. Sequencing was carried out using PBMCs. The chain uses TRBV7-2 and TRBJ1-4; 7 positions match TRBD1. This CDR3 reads CASSLGRTGANEKLFF. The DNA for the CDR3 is TGTGCCAGCAGCTTAGGCCGCACAGGGGCTAATGAAAAACTGTTTTTT.